This T cell receptor beta chain is from a study of cytomegalovirus exposure and HLA in healthy donors (dated 2017 in TCRdb). Study-wide context: In an earlier analysis of fewer than 750 of the donors, 276 Gb of sequence data and 95 million to 130 million unique TCR beta sequences from about 190 million T cells were reported. About 320 gigabases of sequencing data and approximately 80 million unique TCR sequences were included in an early release covering roughly 700 HLA-typed donors. The genetic ancestry cluster associated with self-reported Caucasian donors included roughly 84% of the 300 to 400 genotyped donors. The aim of the study was to test whether cataloging public T cell receptors could identify signatures of past pathogen exposure. The study used immunosequencing to profile the T cell repertoires of approximately 640 subjects and linked those repertoires to cytomegalovirus serostatus. In addition to the first cohort of approximately 670 subjects, a separate validation cohort of 120 different subjects was used. To predict cytomegalovirus infection status, the study brought together high-throughput TCR immunosequencing, statistical association of individual TCRs with disease status, and machine learning. In a later analysis, previously published TCR beta repertoires from about 640 donors were re-analyzed and high-resolution HLA genotyping was added so that TCR occurrence patterns could be studied. Rather than using new phenotypic data, the later analysis identified candidate immune exposures from TCR beta sequences and from how often those sequences occurred across donors. To decide whether each TCR beta V gene segment behaved as functional or pseudogenic, an earlier analysis of some 570 of the donors relied on high-throughput TCR beta sequencing. Donor age, sex, ethnicity and CMV serostatus were collected together with the repertoire data. In a later genetic analysis, genome-wide SNP genotypes for about three fifths of the 666 donors were used, and that subset was treated as a discovery cohort. Every repertoire in the discovery cohort had been generated on one and the same sequencing platform. HLA typing covered class I and class II loci at four-digit resolution. The number of typed donors differed by locus: roughly 620-640 for A, B, C, DRB1 and DQB1; roughly 510 for DQA1; 606 for DPA1; and some 430 for DPB1. Roughly 5 DR-DQ haplotypes were treated as single units for association and clustering because of strong linkage in the cohort. On average, 235,054 unique TCR beta nucleotide sequences were sequenced per donor among a few hundred genotyped donors of the cohort, with roughly 19% of those sequences being non-productive.

Via the germline V gene, CDR1 is SGHRS and CDR2 YFSETQ. At the junction V is shortened by 2 bases and J by 1 base, with 6 bases in between. From the cysteine through the phenylalanine, the CDR3 covers 13 amino acids. The sequence is cut down to CDR3 DNA, 39 bases in frame from base 1. As regards this clone: Its antigen is not yet known. Nothing much larger sits one base from this clone, and base qualities are not available.

Beyond this particular receptor, the publication reports: Most TCR sequences were observed very rarely across donors, whereas some public TCRs were present in many individuals. A few of the identified cytomegalovirus-associated TCR beta chains were confirmed in vitro to be specific for cytomegalovirus antigens. Linkage disequilibrium might explain the correlated functional status among segregating V segments, but an unknown experimental factor could not be ruled out. In both the original and validation cohorts, the classifier was reported to diagnose cytomegalovirus status with high specificity and sensitivity. Some IMGT-functional V segments, including TRBV6-2 and TRBV6-3, could not be told apart with the 87-base-pair reads, so those segments were excluded. According to a later genetic analysis, donors in an Asian-associated ancestry cluster had fewer N-insertions in productive TCRs than the approximately 690-donor mean. An association between a missense DCLRE1C variant and V-gene and J-gene trimming of TCR beta chains was found in a later genetic analysis and replicated in an independent cohort. A group of highly shared sequence variants was considered likely to be a technical artifact of the sequencing pipeline. This cohort had only TCR beta chains sequenced, and the lack of alpha or paired-chain data limited which features could be detected. The presence/absence analyses assumed that sequencing depth was roughly uniform across donors, and that assumption may not be true. Several of the top co-occurrence clusters appeared to be linked to parvovirus B19, influenza, CMV and Epstein-Barr virus, according to a later analysis. The study gave a list of about 150 TCR beta chains associated with cytomegalovirus. In a later analysis, most CMV-associated TCR beta chains were found to appear HLA-restricted, with HLA associations seemingly driven largely by CMV exposure. A later analysis found that HLA-associated TCR beta chains were more clonally expanded and had lower generation probabilities than equally common non-associated chains. Strong co-occurrence of HLA alleles, especially DR and DQ, made assigning TCR associations to individual alleles difficult. According to a later analysis, TCR association rates differed among HLA loci, with DRB1 alleles showing the most associated TCRs and HLA-C alleles showing the fewest. Specific HLA alleles were associated with 18,000 or so TCR beta sequences at a false discovery rate of 0.05 in a later analysis. HLA typing was unavailable for some donors at each locus, so association tests used only the typed subset. The earlier analysis of some 560 of the donors excluded seventeen rarely observed V segments, including chromosome 9 orphons, because counts were too low. For the cohort, immune exposure information was limited to CMV serostatus. In an earlier analysis of 587 of the donors, most TCR beta V segments appeared in productive rearrangements about 87% or about 30% of the time, broadly matching IMGT annotations. It was suggested by the authors that the approach could potentially be generalized to other disease states and immunological phenotypes. A further reported finding was that TCR beta sequences accurately predicted the HLA-A and HLA-B alleles for most subjects in the first cohort.

The cohort consisted of 666 healthy bone marrow donors. Cohort members were all nominally healthy when sampled, although unrecorded immune exposures were likely present. The donor tested CMV seropositive and was one of the 289 seropositive cohort members. Every donor gave a peripheral blood sample, and the peripheral blood mononuclear cells from that sample were used for TCR beta sequencing. The Qiagen DNeasy Blood Extraction Kit was used to extract genomic DNA from the blood cell samples. Libraries were made using the immunoSEQ multiplex PCR assay. The multiplex PCR relied on a mix of 60 forward primers for TCR Vbeta segments and 13 reverse primers for TCR Jbeta segments. A multiplex PCR assay on genomic DNA amplified the CDR3 region of rearranged TCR beta genes. Amplified TCR beta libraries were sequenced as 87-base-pair reads on the Illumina HiSeq System. Per the original workflow: In a later analysis, some 80 million unique TCR beta chains were counted across the roughly 610 repertoires, and about 9.9 million of these chains were shared by at least two donors. To remove PCR and sequencing errors, raw reads were error-corrected and collapsed into unique sequences using a nearest-neighbor algorithm that merged closely related sequences. Alignment of CDR3 sequences to IMGT reference sequences was used to assign V, D and J gene segments. For a sequence to be retained, a match of at least six nucleotides to both a V gene segment and a J gene segment was required. Rearrangements were called productive when the CDR3 lacked stop codons and stayed in frame with V and J; all others were non-productive. CDR3 was defined according to IMGT convention as the region running from the second conserved V-encoded cysteine to the conserved J-encoded phenylalanine. Sequences without an unambiguous match to a single V gene segment were excluded from the earlier analysis of several hundred of the donors. An earlier analysis of fewer than 750 of the donors classified V segments as functional when productive rearrangements were above 56.7% and as segregating when the standard deviation between donors was above 5%. A statistical classification framework was built to diagnose cytomegalovirus status from the catalog of TCR beta chain sequences. V and J gene assignment, in a later analysis, came from comparing TCR nucleotide sequences with IMGT/GENE-DB human TR gene sequences. In a later analysis, CDR3 sequences and most-parsimonious VDJ recombination scenarios were assigned using the TCRdist pipeline. In a later analysis, each TCR beta chain was defined by its CDR3 amino acid sequence together with its V-gene family, and reads lacking a unique V-gene family were excluded. To address suspected cross-contamination and a sequencing artifact, a later analysis removed around 590 highly shared, low-generation-probability nucleotide sequences. In a later analysis, a clonal expansion index was calculated for each public chain from normalized within-repertoire ranks of inferred template counts. A later analysis computed generation probabilities with a VDJ recombination model fitted to out-of-frame rearrangements, and checked the results against IGoR. A later analysis scored TCR-TCR, TCR-HLA and TCR-CMV co-occurrence with hypergeometric tests, applying a repertoire-size bias correction to TCR pairs. To estimate false discovery rates, a later analysis permuted the HLA or CMV assignments 20 times. In a later analysis, co-occurring TCRs were grouped using DBSCAN, with TCRdist sequence similarity added in when clustering inside HLA-allele-positive subsets. Repertoires with fewer than 30,000 or more than 120,000 public chains were left out of co-occurrence clustering, as were about 5 repertoires with anomalous nucleotide sharing. TCRdb holds this immuneACCESS table with in-frame rearrangements only. Some clones are missing; in checked studies, unresolved V genes explain under half, and the rest has no known cause. That table furnishes V, J and clone size, whereas the DNA furnished D and trimming. A total of 90,000 to 120,000 clones appear in this sample, roughly 80% of them only once. The ten largest make up 13% to 15% of the sample.

Sequenced: PBMCs. The receptor's source is a male donor in good health and CMV-seropositive. The rearranged chain carries TRBV5-1 and TRBJ1-1, with the identity of the D gene unclear. CDR3 loop: CASSLQRNTEAFF. The DNA sequence reads TGCGCCAGCAGCTTACAGAGGAACACTGAAGCTTTCTTT.